The next 23 T cell receptor beta chains were all read from a single sample in a study of OX40 agonist ivuxolimab in advanced cancers. Data came from immunoSEQ multiplex PCR; TCRdb stores just in-frame clones and leaves some out. Of tens of thousands of clones detected, 75% to 90% appear once; the ten largest clones hold roughly 0.6%. Sequencing was performed on CD4+ or CD8+ T cells sorted from blood, taken in a trial of the OX40 agonist ivuxolimab. These TCRs come from an adult with an advanced solid tumor such as melanoma, head and neck, liver or kidney cancer.

The chain recombines TRBV4-3 with TRBJ1-1; D remains ambiguous. The V gene's germline CDR1 is LGHNA and CDR2 YSLEER. CDR3 length: 13 amino acids. Trimming pared 1 base from V and 1 base from J, leaving 4 bases between. CDR3 in amino acids: CASSQVWNTEAFF. The CDR3 DNA is TGCGCCAGCAGCCAAGTCTGGAACACTGAAGCTTTCTTT.

The chain combines TRBV6-5 with TRBJ2-7; 10 nucleotides line up with TRBD2. V trimming: 4 bases; J trimming: 4 bases; junction bases outside the gene matches: 7. This CDR3 has 15 amino acids. CDR1 MNHEY and CDR2 SVGAGI come from the germline V gene. The CDR3 spells CASSSPSGRRYEQYF. The CDR3, as DNA: TGTGCCAGCAGTTCCCCTAGCGGGAGACGGTACGAGCAGTACTTC.

The chain carries TRBV7-9 and TRBJ2-7; 8 positions agree with TRBD2. V lost 5 bases to trimming and J lost 5 bases; unmatched junction nucleotides: 8. Germline V gene data show CDR1 as SEHNR and CDR2 as FQNEAQ (reference sequence). The CDR3 covers 14 residues. The CDR3 reads CASSAAGTRDEQYF. DNA of the CDR3: TGTGCCAGCAGCGCCGCCGGGACTAGGGACGAGCAGTACTTC.

This clone was seen a handful of times. The chain has TRBV2 and TRBJ1-2; D may be TRBD1 (5 bases). Trimming removed 2 bases from V and 12 bases from J, with 10 bases in between. Germline CDR1 is SNHLY and CDR2 is FYNNEI. The CDR3 extends over 11 amino acids. Here the CDR3 reads CASSEPGPNTF. Written as DNA, the CDR3 is TGTGCCAGCAGTGAACCGGGGCCCAACACCTTC.

The V call is TRBV5-6, the J call TRBJ2-5, with 13 bases fitting TRBD2. From germline, CDR1 is SGHDT and CDR2 YYEEEE. This CDR3 is built from 18 residues. After removal of 0 bases from V and 0 bases from J, the junction contained 5 bases not matched to a gene. CDR3 sequence: CASSLGLAGGGYQETQYF. The CDR3 region has the DNA TGTGCCAGCAGCTTGGGACTAGCGGGAGGCGGGTACCAAGAGACCCAGTACTTC.

This clone showed up just once. V and J are TRBV2 and TRBJ2-5; D might be TRBD1 (5 bases). There are 13 residues in the CDR3. Germline lookup yields CDR1 SNHLY and CDR2 FYNNEI. Trimming removed 4 bases from V and 4 bases from J, with 10 bases in between. In DNA form, the CDR3 reads TGTGCCAGCAGTGTGAACAGGCTAGAGACCCAGTACTTC. Its protein product is CASSVNRLETQYF.

The chain recombines TRBV5-1 with TRBJ1-2; 9 bases map to TRBD1. The ends lost 0 bases at V and 10 bases at J; junction bases unmatched: 4. The CDR3 is 13 amino acids. Germline V lookup: CDR1 SGHRS, CDR2 YFSETQ. The CDR3 spells CASSLGQGVDYTF. The CDR3 DNA reads as TGCGCCAGCAGCTTGGGACAGGGGGTTGACTACACCTTC.

V is TRBV30 and J is TRBJ2-3; 7 bases match TRBD1. The CDR3 sequence is 15 residues long. The trim removed 3 bases at V and 0 bases at J, leaving 6 bases unmatched. CDR1 and CDR2 from the germline V gene are GTSNPN and SVGIG (reference sequence). The CDR3 DNA sequence: TGTGCCTGGAGCCCCGGGACAGCTAGCACAGATACGCAGTATTTT. Protein: CAWSPGTASTDTQYF. Full variable domain (outside the CDR3, taken from reference TRBV30 and TRBJ2-3): SQTIHQWPATLVQPVGSPLSLECTVEGTSNPNLYWYRQAAGRGLQLLFYSVGIGQISSEVPQNLSASRPQDRQFILSSKKLLLSDSGFYLCAWSPGTASTDTQYFGPGTRLTVL.

This clone occurred once. The chain has TRBV28 and TRBJ1-4, with D tentatively TRBD1 (5 bases). The CDR3 has 14 amino acids. V was pared by 2 bases and J by 7 bases, with 11 bases between. Germline V CDR1 and CDR2: MDHEN, SYDVKM. CDR3 protein: CASSLAGTGEKLFF. The CDR3 bases are TGTGCCAGCAGTTTAGCCGGGACTGGTGAAAAACTGTTTTTT.

The rearrangement uses TRBV6-6 and TRBJ2-7, with D hard to call. V dropped 6 bases and J dropped 5 bases, with 11 bases sitting between them. This CDR3 spans 12 amino acids. Per the germline V gene, CDR1 is MNHNY and CDR2 is SVGAGI (reference sequence). The CDR3 sequence: CASRRGLHEQYF. CDR3 nucleotide sequence: TGTGCCAGCAGGAGAGGATTGCACGAGCAGTACTTC.

The CDR3 is CASSWGGGAHFTDTQYF. The CDR3 DNA reads TGCGCCAGCAGCTGGGGCGGCGGGGCTCATTTCACAGATACGCAGTATTTT. V is TRBV5-1 and J is TRBJ2-3; possibly TRBD2 for D (6 bases). Deletions cut 3 bases from V and 2 bases from J, with 19 bases between. The CDR3 is made up of 17 amino acids. Per germline, CDR1 SGHRS and CDR2 YFSETQ.

This sequence joins TRBV5-1 and TRBJ2-2, with 8 bases that match TRBD2. The V and J ends lost 6 bases and 6 bases, in that order; junction bases with no gene match: 10. Per germline, CDR1 SGHRS and CDR2 YFSETQ. There are 15 residues in the CDR3. DNA of the CDR3: TGCGCCAGCACCTCCGGGACTAGAATGTCCGGGGAGCTGTTTTTT. Its translation is CASTSGTRMSGELFF.

J is TRBJ2-3 and V is TRBV10-1; D is undetermined. The CDR3 contains 12 residues. Trimming left V 8 bases short and J 6 bases short, with 12 bases between. CDR1 WNHNN and CDR2 SYGVQD come from the germline V gene (reference sequence). The CDR3 region is CASLGSGDTQYF. CDR3 sequence (DNA): TGCGCCAGCCTCGGTTCAGGCGATACGCAGTATTTT.

This clone was observed a few times. The rearrangement joins TRBV4-3 to TRBJ2-1, with TRBD2 matching 7 bases. This CDR3 has 17 residues. Germline V gives CDR1 LGHNA, CDR2 YSLEER. Losses at the gene ends were 3 bases for V and 0 bases for J; bases not matched to a gene: 8. The CDR3 spells CASSHVSGGSSYNEQFF. DNA for the CDR3: TGCGCCAGCAGCCATGTCTCAGGCGGGAGCTCCTACAATGAGCAGTTCTTC.

This clone was detected only a few times. The CDR3 here is CAWSQGYLGEKLFF. The CDR3 DNA is TGTGCCTGGTCCCAAGGGTATTTAGGAGAAAAACTGTTTTTT. V gene TRBV30 combines with J gene TRBJ1-4, with D uncertain. The germline V gene encodes CDR1 GTSNPN and CDR2 SVGIG (reference sequence). CDR3 length equals 14 residues. Deletions cut 5 bases from V and 8 bases from J, with 18 bases between.

This clone was recorded only once. The genes are TRBV4-2 and TRBJ2-7; 11 bases fit TRBD1. Germline V gene lookup returns CDR1 LGHNA and CDR2 YNFKEQ. V dropped 4 bases and J dropped 5; count of bases not matched to a gene: 4. The CDR3 sequence is 14 residues long. This chain's CDR3 is CASSRTGQGDEQYF. The CDR3 coding sequence is TGTGCCAGCAGCCGAACGGGACAGGGGGACGAGCAGTACTTC.

The rearrangement joins TRBV18 to TRBJ1-4; TRBD1 matches at 10 bases. The V segment lost 6 bases and the J segment 8 bases; nucleotides outside the gene matches: 12. CDR1 is KGHSH, CDR2 LQKENI, per germline. CDR3 size: 16 residues. The CDR3 nucleotides are TGTGCCAGCTCGCCTTATGACAGGGGGCTGGGGGAAAAACTGTTTTTT. This sequence encodes CASSPYDRGLGEKLFF.

The chain carries TRBV30 and TRBJ1-2; TRBD1 aligns across 8 bases. The trim removed 5 bases at V and 5 bases at J, leaving 10 bases unmatched. The germline V gene has CDR1 GTSNPN and CDR2 SVGIG (reference sequence). The CDR3 extends over 14 amino acids. CDR3 amino acids: CAWDDRQGKYGYTF. The CDR3 DNA reads as TGTGCCTGGGACGATAGACAGGGGAAATATGGCTACACCTTC.

CDR3 loop: CASSKGLAGGKEQYF. In DNA form, the CDR3 reads TGTGCCAGCAGTAAGGGACTAGCGGGAGGAAAAGAGCAGTACTTC. The chain carries TRBV6-5 and TRBJ2-7, with 15 bases matching TRBD2. After removal of 5 bases from V and 7 bases from J, the junction contained 6 bases not matched to a gene. The CDR3 runs 15 residues. Germline CDR1 reads MNHEY; CDR2 reads SVGAGI.

The chain links TRBV9 to TRBJ2-1; 8 positions agree with TRBD2. The CDR3 is made up of 17 amino acids. After removal of 0 bases from V and 10 bases from J, the junction contained 15 bases not matched to a gene. Germline assignment: CDR1 SGDLS and CDR2 YYNGEE. This CDR3 is CASSVELLSGLANEQFF. DNA of the CDR3: TGTGCCAGCAGCGTAGAGTTGTTGTCTGGACTAGCAAACGAGCAGTTCTTC.

The genes are TRBV7-9 and TRBJ2-1; D could derive from TRBD1 or TRBD2 (5 bases each). The V end was cut by 1 base, the J end by 12 bases, with 16 bases between. Germline assignment: CDR1 SEHNR and CDR2 FQNEAQ (reference sequence). The CDR3 has 14 amino acids. CDR3 sequence (DNA): TGTGCCAGCAGCTTAGGTGGGACCCCACGGGGGCAGTTCTTC. It specifies CASSLGGTPRGQFF. The whole variable domain, remainder taken from reference TRBV7-9 and TRBJ2-1, is DTGVSQNPRHKITKRGQNVTFRCDPISEHNRLYWYRQTLGQGPEFLTYFQNEAQLEKSRLLSDRFSAERPKGSFSTLEIQRTEQGDSAMYLCASSLGGTPRGQFFGPGTRLTVL.

The rearrangement links TRBV10-3 to TRBJ1-6; D perhaps matches TRBD1 (5 bases). There are 14 residues in the CDR3. Germline CDR1 ENHRY, CDR2 SYGVKD. The V end lost 1 base, the J end lost 9 bases, and 10 bases lay between the germline ends. As DNA, the CDR3 is TGTGCCATCAGTGAGTTGGAGGGGACTTCACCCCTCCACTTT. Amino acid sequence: CAISELEGTSPLHF.

V and J are TRBV5-6 and TRBJ2-5; 12 nucleotides agree with TRBD2. The CDR3 length is 17 residues. In germline, CDR1 is SGHDT, CDR2 YYEEEE. Trimming cost V 1 base and J 1 base; bases outside gene matches: 5. In DNA form, the CDR3 reads TGTGCCAGCAGCTTGACTAGCGGGGGGCAGGGCCAAGAGACCCAGTACTTC. As protein: CASSLTSGGQGQETQYF. The full variable domain, completed using reference TRBV5-6 and TRBJ2-5, is DAGVTQSPTHLIKTRGQQVTLRCSPKSGHDTVSWYQQALGQGPQFIFQYYEEEERQRGNFPDRFSGHQFPNYSSELNVNALLLGDSALYLCASSLTSGGQGQETQYFGPGTRLLVL.